A single sample is the source of the 30 T cell receptor beta chains below, sequenced in a study of brain T cells in children with intractable seizures. Sequenced by immunoSEQ multiplex PCR; TCRdb stores in-frame clones only, minus some. There are 80,000 or so clones in the sample; roughly 91% occur only once, and under 2% lies in the top ten. The starting material was peripheral blood, obtained at surgery. Receptors originate from a boy younger than two with tuberous sclerosis and intractable seizures.

This clone was found once. The chain recombines TRBV9 with TRBJ2-2; no clear D gene. Looked up from germline, CDR1 is SGDLS and CDR2 is YYNGEE. Trimming pared 3 bases from V and 1 base from J, leaving 4 bases between. The CDR3 covers 13 residues. The CDR3 spells CASSGGNTGELFF. The CDR3 coding sequence is TGTGCCAGCAGCGGCGGGAACACCGGGGAGCTGTTTTTT.

The rearrangement uses TRBV19 and TRBJ1-1; possible D gene TRBD1, 6 bases. The CDR3 is 18 amino acids. Germline V gives CDR1 LNHDA, CDR2 SQIVND (reference sequence). V gave up 10 bases and J gave up 3 bases, with 30 bases separating them. CDR3 bases: TGTGCCACGCTATCAAACTGGTGGGATGGCAGGGGCGACACTGAAGCTTTCTTT. Amino acid sequence: CATLSNWWDGRGDTEAFF.

The chain recombines TRBV30 with TRBJ1-5; weak D call: TRBD1 (5 bases). V dropped 6 bases and J dropped 2 bases, with 8 bases sitting between them. The CDR3 sequence is 12 residues long. Germline CDR1 is GTSNPN and CDR2 is SVGIG (reference sequence). The CDR3 loop is CACRDRNQPQHF. For the CDR3, the DNA is TGTGCCTGCCGGGACCGCAATCAGCCCCAGCATTTT.

CDR3 loop: CASSLGLAELYEQYF. The DNA of the CDR3 is TGTGCCAGCAGCCTAGGACTAGCGGAGTTGTACGAGCAGTACTTC. The V gene is TRBV7-9, the J gene TRBJ2-7; 10 bases match TRBD2. The CDR3 is 15 amino acids. Germline V gene sequence: CDR1 SEHNR, CDR2 FQNEAQ (reference sequence). Trimming cost V 5 bases and J 4 bases; bases outside gene matches: 8.

The rearrangement links TRBV19 to TRBJ1-5; no reliable D call. Between the trimmed V and J ends, which lost 2 bases and 6 bases, there was a span of 11 bases. The CDR3 has 14 residues. Germline assignment: CDR1 LNHDA and CDR2 SQIVND (reference sequence). CDR3 coding DNA: TGTGCCAGTAGTATAAGCAGTGTTGGTCAGCCCCAGCATTTT. Translating it yields CASSISSVGQPQHF.

The chain is built from TRBV27 and TRBJ2-2; D not certain. CDR1 and CDR2 (germline): MNHEY, SMNVEV (reference sequence). V gave up 2 bases and J gave up 0 bases, with 4 bases separating them. The CDR3 totals 14 residues. Written as DNA, the CDR3 is TGTGCCAGCAGTTTAGGGGCGAACACCGGGGAGCTGTTTTTT. This codes for CASSLGANTGELFF.

The V call is TRBV6-8, the J call TRBJ2-7, with D possibly TRBD1 on 6 matching bases. The CDR3 runs 16 residues. With 4 bases removed from V and 0 bases from J, the gap between germline ends came to 16 bases. CDR1 and CDR2 (germline): MNHGY, SAAAGT. CDR3 sequence: CASSFLRTASSYEQYF. CDR3 nucleotide sequence: TGTGCCAGCAGTTTCCTCCGGACAGCTAGCTCCTACGAGCAGTACTTC.

The rearrangement uses TRBV7-9 and TRBJ1-1, with TRBD1 matching 7 bases. V dropped 3 bases and J dropped 0; count of bases not matched to a gene: 10. The germline V gene has CDR1 SEHNR and CDR2 FQNEAQ (reference sequence). The CDR3 loop spans 17 amino acids. The CDR3 protein is CASSFWEGGSMNTEAFF. The DNA for the CDR3 is TGTGCCAGCAGCTTCTGGGAAGGGGGCTCGATGAACACTGAAGCTTTCTTT. The full variable domain, with the rest looked up from reference TRBV7-9 and TRBJ1-1, is DTGVSQNPRHKITKRGQNVTFRCDPISEHNRLYWYRQTLGQGPEFLTYFQNEAQLEKSRLLSDRFSAERPKGSFSTLEIQRTEQGDSAMYLCASSFWEGGSMNTEAFFGQGTRLTVV.

The rearrangement joins TRBV24-1 to TRBJ1-1; no reliable D call. This CDR3 region has 14 residues. The V end lost 9 bases, the J end lost 6 bases, and 19 bases lay between the germline ends. Looked up from germline, CDR1 is KGHDR and CDR2 is SFDVKD. As DNA, the CDR3 is TGTGCCACCCCCCGCAATGAGGGAGAAGCTGAAGCTTTCTTT. Residues: CATPRNEGEAEAFF.

V gene TRBV7-9 combines with J gene TRBJ1-2; D unresolved. The CDR3 runs 14 residues. The V end lost 5 bases, the J end lost 1 base, and 11 bases lay between the germline ends. Germline V gives CDR1 SEHNR, CDR2 FQNEAQ (reference sequence). The CDR3 reads CASSPTPLNYGYTF. The CDR3 DNA reads as TGTGCCAGCAGCCCGACCCCGCTTAACTATGGCTACACCTTC.

J is TRBJ2-7 and V is TRBV11-2; maybe TRBD2 (5 bases). The CDR3 runs 13 residues. The V gene's germline CDR1 is SGHAT and CDR2 FQNNGV. V lost 5 bases to trimming and J lost 7 bases, with 15 bases between them. The CDR3 DNA sequence: TGTGCCAGCAGCGCCCCGAGGGTCGGGGAGCAGTACTTC. This translates into CASSAPRVGEQYF.

This sequence joins TRBV5-6 and TRBJ1-1; no firm D call. CDR3 length: 16 amino acids. Germline CDR1 reads SGHDT; CDR2 reads YYEEEE. Trimming shortened V by 1 base and J by 0 bases, and 13 bases separated the two germline ends. In nucleotides, the CDR3 is TGTGCCAGCAGCTTGTTAGGGTCCTCATTGAACACTGAAGCTTTCTTT. The encoded protein is CASSLLGSSLNTEAFF. The full variable domain, in which reference TRBV5-6 and TRBJ1-1 provide the parts outside the CDR3, is DAGVTQSPTHLIKTRGQQVTLRCSPKSGHDTVSWYQQALGQGPQFIFQYYEEEERQRGNFPDRFSGHQFPNYSSELNVNALLLGDSALYLCASSLLGSSLNTEAFFGQGTRLTVV.

The chain carries TRBV11-2 and TRBJ2-5; D might be TRBD2 (5 bases). This CDR3 is 11 amino acids long. V lost 1 base and J lost 9, with 6 bases in between. Per germline, CDR1 SGHAT and CDR2 FQNNGV. CDR3 residues: CASSLVEAQYF. Here the CDR3 DNA reads TGTGCCAGCAGCTTAGTGGAGGCCCAGTACTTC.

The chain has TRBV7-3 and TRBJ2-1; no reliable D call. There are 14 residues in the CDR3. Germline CDR1 SGHTA, CDR2 FQGTGA. Trimming removed 3 bases from V and 2 bases from J, with 8 bases in between. The CDR3 nucleotides are TGTGCCAGCAGCTTCTACCCACCCTACAATGAGCAGTTCTTC. It encodes CASSFYPPYNEQFF.

The rearrangement links TRBV7-9 to TRBJ2-7; TRBD1 agrees at 9 bases. The CDR3 has 16 residues. The V gene's germline CDR1 is SEHNR and CDR2 FQNEAQ (reference sequence). Trimming removed 5 bases from V and 1 base from J; junction bases left unmatched: 9. CDR3 residues: CASSHNPGQGSYEQYF. CDR3 in DNA: TGTGCCAGCAGCCATAACCCGGGACAGGGATCCTACGAGCAGTACTTC.

The chain carries TRBV7-9 and TRBJ1-5, with a weak D call TRBD1 (5 bases). Germline V gene lookup returns CDR1 SEHNR and CDR2 FQNEAQ (reference sequence). V was trimmed by 5 bases and J by 11 bases, leaving 13 bases between them. The CDR3 consists of 12 residues. CDR3 region: CASSGGLGAQHF. For the CDR3, the DNA is TGTGCCAGCAGCGGGGGTCTTGGAGCCCAGCATTTT.

This clone was detected only once. This chain connects TRBV16 to TRBJ2-7; no reliable D call. The CDR3 runs to 15 residues. V was pared by 0 bases and J by 2 bases, with 11 bases between. Germline CDR1 is KGHSY and CDR2 is FQNENV. The CDR3: CASSQSGLEAYEQYF. The DNA of the CDR3 is TGTGCCAGCAGCCAATCGGGCCTTGAGGCCTACGAGCAGTACTTC.

The rearrangement links TRBV4-1 to TRBJ2-1; D unclear. CDR1 and CDR2 from the germline V gene are MGHRA and YSYEKL. V gave up 2 bases and J gave up 0 bases, with 14 bases separating them. The CDR3 length is 17 residues. The CDR3 protein is CASSQLLTSFSYNEQFF. CDR3 DNA: TGCGCCAGCAGCCAACTATTGACCTCATTCTCCTACAATGAGCAGTTCTTC.

The chain combines TRBV11-2 with TRBJ2-6; D remains ambiguous. The length of the CDR3 is 15 residues. The V and J ends lost 1 base and 0 bases respectively, with 4 bases between them. Germline V gene data show CDR1 as SGHAT and CDR2 as FQNNGV. The CDR3 here is CASSLGLSGANVLTF. The CDR3 DNA is TGTGCCAGCAGCTTAGGCCTCTCTGGGGCCAACGTCCTGACTTTC. Full variable domain (rest looked up from reference TRBV11-2 and TRBJ2-6): EAGVAQSPRYKIIEKRQSVAFWCNPISGHATLYWYQQILGQGPKLLIQFQNNGVVDDSQLPKDRFSAERLKGVDSTLKIQPAKLEDSAVYLCASSLGLSGANVLTFGAGSRLTVL.

The genes are TRBV9 and TRBJ2-7; TRBD1 matches at 7 bases. This CDR3 comprises 14 residues. The V gene's germline CDR1 is SGDLS and CDR2 YYNGEE. Trimming cost V 4 bases and J 2 bases; bases outside gene matches: 6. CDR3 sequence (DNA): TGTGCCAGCAGCCCACCGGGACAGACCTACGAGCAGTACTTC. Translating it yields CASSPPGQTYEQYF.

V gene TRBV19 combines with J gene TRBJ1-6; D not certain. V was cut by 5 bases and J by 1 base, with 21 bases left in between. The CDR3 contains 19 residues. CDR1 and CDR2 (germline): LNHDA, SQIVND (reference sequence). The CDR3 is CASSPFDTRGASYNSPLHF. CDR3 coding DNA: TGTGCCAGTAGTCCCTTCGACACAAGAGGAGCGTCCTATAATTCACCCCTCCACTTT.

V is TRBV6-5 and J is TRBJ2-1, with D hard to call. This CDR3 is 14 amino acids long. Trimming took 8 bases from V and 4 from J, leaving 15 bases between them. Germline-derived CDR1 and CDR2 are MNHEY and SVGAGI. The DNA for the CDR3 is TGTGCCAGCCCCCCTTCCGGGCGGTACAATGAGCAGTTCTTC. Encoded protein: CASPPSGRYNEQFF.

The rearrangement joins TRBV30 to TRBJ2-7; D is uncertain. There are 11 residues in the CDR3. Germline V gene lookup returns CDR1 GTSNPN and CDR2 SVGIG (reference sequence). The germline V and J ends were trimmed by 5 bases and 4 bases, with 9 bases remaining between them. Written as DNA, the CDR3 is TGTGCCTGGGGTGAAATTTACGAGCAGTACTTC. It codes for CAWGEIYEQYF.

The rearrangement uses TRBV9 and TRBJ1-1, with D hard to call. The CDR3 is 15 residues long. Germline assignment: CDR1 SGDLS and CDR2 YYNGEE. Deletions cut 0 bases from V and 0 bases from J, with 9 bases between. The CDR3 bases are TGTGCCAGCAGCGTAGGAGGGCCCATGAACACTGAAGCTTTCTTT. Residues: CASSVGGPMNTEAFF.

This clone was counted once. The chain employs TRBV4-2 and TRBJ2-7; D possibly matches TRBD1 or TRBD2 (5 bases each). This CDR3 contains 13 residues. The V gene lost 4 bases and the J gene lost 5 bases, with 12 bases spanning the gap. CDR1 LGHNA and CDR2 YNFKEQ come from the germline V gene. In DNA, the CDR3 is TGTGCCAGCAGCCCACCCGGGACGGACGAGCAGTACTTC. As protein: CASSPPGTDEQYF.

The chain's CDR3 is CASSADRDQPQHF. The CDR3 coding sequence is TGCGCCAGCAGCGCGGACAGGGATCAGCCCCAGCATTTT. The rearrangement uses TRBV5-1 and TRBJ1-5; 8 bases align to TRBD1. Germline CDR1 SGHRS, CDR2 YFSETQ. CDR3 length: 13 residues. Germline trimming cut 4 bases from V and 5 bases from J; bases unmatched to any gene: 2.

The genes are TRBV2 and TRBJ2-1; no definite D call. With 8 bases removed from V and 8 bases from J, the gap between germline ends came to 19 bases. The CDR3 runs 14 residues. CDR1 is SNHLY, CDR2 FYNNEI, per germline. CDR3 nucleotides: TGTGCCAGCGGCTCTAGTGGCTTTGGCTATGAGCAGTTCTTC. Encoded protein: CASGSSGFGYEQFF.

This clone came up once. This sequence joins TRBV10-3 and TRBJ1-1; D may be TRBD1 (5 bases). Germline V CDR1 and CDR2: ENHRY, SYGVKD. V lost 2 bases and J 8 bases, leaving 15 bases between the germline ends. This CDR3 is built from 14 residues. This CDR3 reads CAISEGFGAFEAFF. CDR3 in DNA: TGTGCCATCAGTGAGGGTTTTGGGGCCTTCGAAGCTTTCTTT.

The V call is TRBV19, the J call TRBJ1-2; 8 nucleotides agree with TRBD1. The germline gives CDR1 LNHDA, CDR2 SQIVND (reference sequence). This CDR3 is built from 11 residues. V was clipped by 10 bases and J by 9 bases; unmatched bases: 7. The CDR3 spells CATETGESYTF. CDR3 bases: TGTGCCACTGAGACAGGGGAGAGCTACACCTTC.

The CDR3 DNA sequence: TGTGCCAGCAGCTTTGGCGGCACAGGGAAGAACACCGGGGAGCTGTTTTTT. This gives the protein CASSFGGTGKNTGELFF. The chain combines TRBV7-9 with TRBJ2-2; perhaps TRBD1 as D (6 bases). This CDR3 has 17 amino acids. The V gene's germline CDR1 is SEHNR and CDR2 FQNEAQ (reference sequence). The germline V and J ends were trimmed by 3 bases and 1 base, with 15 bases remaining between them.